A selection of T cell receptor beta chains follows, all from one sample in a study of T cell repertoires in cytomegalovirus infection. MiXCR was run by TCRdb on the reads, yielding one entry per CDR3 protein. Of about 440,000 distinct CDR3 sequences in the sample, about 33% are singletons; the top ten hold approximately 13%. Sequencing was carried out using PBMCs. The receptors here all came from a human donor in good health (CMV status not recorded). Some clones in this sample may be carry-over from other donors' samples. Both conserved end residues are part of each CDR3.

v_gene: TRBV11-2; j_gene: TRBJ1-1; CDR3aa: CASSLLDNLAAFF
v_gene: TRBV7-2; j_gene: TRBJ2-3; CDR3aa: CASSLGRRHTDTQYF
v_gene: TRBV28; j_gene: TRBJ2-7; CDR3aa: CASSYRGHYEQYF
v_gene: TRBV7-2; j_gene: TRBJ2-7; CDR3aa: CASSYPSLRKSDEQYF
v_gene: TRBV5-5; j_gene: TRBJ2-7; CDR3aa: CASTVDRGEQYF
v_gene: TRBV19; j_gene: TRBJ2-7; CDR3aa: CASSTTDSYEQYF
v_gene: TRBV27; j_gene: TRBJ1-4; CDR3aa: CASSLTGLLTNEKLFF
v_gene: TRBV28; j_gene: TRBJ1-2; CDR3aa: CASSSSPTGIGYTF
v_gene: TRBV7-8; j_gene: TRBJ1-2; CDR3aa: CASSLSFRTNYGYTF
v_gene: TRBV27; j_gene: TRBJ2-3; CDR3aa: CASSLQTAPNLRTDTQYF
v_gene: TRBV5-4; j_gene: TRBJ2-1; CDR3aa: CASSLIPPGLTYNEQFF
v_gene: TRBV4-1; j_gene: TRBJ2-1; CDR3aa: CASRQVITYNEQFF
v_gene: TRBV6-1; j_gene: TRBJ1-2; CDR3aa: CASSEARDRGYTF
v_gene: TRBV5-8; j_gene: TRBJ1-2; CDR3aa: CASSLEYYGYTF
v_gene: TRBV11-1; j_gene: TRBJ2-6; CDR3aa: CASSILSTDLSGANVLTF
v_gene: TRBV24-1; j_gene: TRBJ2-5; CDR3aa: CATSVTAAETQYF
v_gene: TRBV6-1; j_gene: TRBJ2-5; CDR3aa: CASSEALRWEETQYF
v_gene: TRBV29-1; j_gene: TRBJ2-7; CDR3aa: CSVDDKGLEEQYF
v_gene: TRBV29-1; j_gene: TRBJ1-1; CDR3aa: CSVDRTGNTEAFF
v_gene: TRBV2; j_gene: TRBJ1-1; CDR3aa: CATSVQSENTEAFF
v_gene: TRBV4-1; j_gene: TRBJ1-2; CDR3aa: CASSQRTRGYYGYTF
v_gene: TRBV7-8; j_gene: TRBJ1-1; CDR3aa: CASSLGEVTEAFF
v_gene: TRBV9; j_gene: TRBJ1-1; CDR3aa: CASSRQTGGMNTEAFF
v_gene: TRBV25-1; j_gene: TRBJ2-1; CDR3aa: CASSAGGDNEQFF
v_gene: TRBV28; j_gene: TRBJ1-2; CDR3aa: CASRGTGGVLSYTF
v_gene: TRBV7-8; j_gene: TRBJ1-2; CDR3aa: CASSLDSTGRARYTF
v_gene: TRBV6-1; j_gene: TRBJ1-6; CDR3aa: CASSSPGQGNSPLHF
v_gene: TRBV5-4; j_gene: TRBJ2-2; CDR3aa: CASTGDRVNTGELFF
v_gene: TRBV28; j_gene: TRBJ2-5; CDR3aa: CASSLIGGGKTQYF
v_gene: TRBV6-6; j_gene: TRBJ2-1; CDR3aa: CASSYSGTAVWNEQFF
v_gene: TRBV7-9; j_gene: TRBJ2-5; CDR3aa: CASSHQAYQETQYF
v_gene: TRBV11-2; j_gene: TRBJ1-1; CDR3aa: CASSPTGARNTEAFF
v_gene: TRBV6-6; j_gene: TRBJ1-5; CDR3aa: CASSWGPGGNQPQHF
v_gene: TRBV2; j_gene: TRBJ2-5; CDR3aa: CASLSGAQETQYF
v_gene: TRBV12-3/TRBV12-4; j_gene: TRBJ1-2; CDR3aa: CASSWFSSGGARGYTF
v_gene: TRBV2; j_gene: TRBJ2-5; CDR3aa: CASSEEWDASETQYF
v_gene: TRBV28; j_gene: TRBJ2-3; CDR3aa: CASGDFSTDTQYF
v_gene: TRBV6-1; j_gene: TRBJ2-7; CDR3aa: CASSDLAGPRFYEQSF
v_gene: TRBV6-1; j_gene: TRBJ1-2; CDR3aa: CACSYEGDYGYTF
v_gene: TRBV12-3/TRBV12-4; j_gene: TRBJ2-2; CDR3aa: CASSLGGGLTGELFF
v_gene: TRBV11-2; j_gene: TRBJ1-2; CDR3aa: CASSLDTRTFYGYTF
v_gene: TRBV2; j_gene: TRBJ2-1; CDR3aa: CASSGANEQFF
v_gene: TRBV6-2/TRBV6-3; j_gene: TRBJ2-1; CDR3aa: CASSQHGTGGYNEQFF
v_gene: TRBV4-1; j_gene: TRBJ2-1; CDR3aa: CASSHKQSGEQFF
v_gene: TRBV6-2/TRBV6-3; j_gene: TRBJ1-5; CDR3aa: CASSLGMGNQPQHF
v_gene: TRBV7-9; j_gene: TRBJ2-6; CDR3aa: CASLYWVGTGTLSGANVLTF
v_gene: TRBV15; j_gene: TRBJ2-1; CDR3aa: CATSSGLAGDNEQFF
v_gene: TRBV7-2; j_gene: TRBJ2-1; CDR3aa: CASSLARAGGPVRNEQFF
v_gene: TRBV6-6; j_gene: TRBJ2-5; CDR3aa: CASRLRDSSRETQYF
v_gene: TRBV4-1; j_gene: TRBJ1-5; CDR3aa: CASSTRSGQGNQPQHF
v_gene: TRBV7-9; j_gene: TRBJ1-3; CDR3aa: CASSLGSGPPSGNTIYF
v_gene: TRBV4-1; j_gene: TRBJ2-7; CDR3aa: CASSQDDAFEQYF
v_gene: TRBV6-6; j_gene: TRBJ2-5; CDR3aa: CASSSSGARQTQYF
v_gene: TRBV28; j_gene: TRBJ2-1; CDR3aa: CASSLPRTDLSYNEQFF
v_gene: TRBV5-5; j_gene: TRBJ2-1; CDR3aa: CASSSKGMKVYNEQFF
v_gene: TRBV27; j_gene: TRBJ2-3; CDR3aa: CASRTRASTQYF
v_gene: TRBV6-6; j_gene: TRBJ1-5; CDR3aa: CASSYSTAPRYSNQPQHF
v_gene: TRBV19; j_gene: TRBJ1-5; CDR3aa: CASSIPGGNQPQHF
v_gene: TRBV19; j_gene: TRBJ2-1; CDR3aa: CASSMSAGEFNEQFF